Shown below are 23 T cell receptor beta chains from a single sample sequenced in a study of cytomegalovirus exposure and HLA in healthy donors (dated by TCRdb to 2017 to 2019). The protocol used for the library was the immunoSEQ multiplex PCR assay. For the multiplex PCR, a mixture combining 60 forward primers for TCR Vbeta segments and 13 reverse primers for TCR Jbeta segments was used. TCRdb retrieved this table from immuneACCESS and kept in-frame rearrangements only. Not all clones are present; in checked studies, unresolved V genes account for under half, and no reason is known for the remainder. This sample lists roughly 130,000 clones; about three quarters were detected once. The top ten clonotypes cover approximately 1.7% of the sample. Sequencing was carried out using PBMCs. These receptor sequences come from a woman in her thirties or forties in good health and CMV-seronegative.

The J gene is TRBJ2-7, the V gene TRBV7-8, with 8 bases lining up with TRBD2. The germline V gene has CDR1 SGHVS and CDR2 FQNEAQ. Trimming took 4 bases from V and 0 from J; bases not matched to a gene: 5. The CDR3 runs to 15 residues. CDR3 nucleotides: TGTGCCAGCAGCTCGGCGGGGGGCAACTCCTACGAGCAGTACTTC. This sequence encodes CASSSAGGNSYEQYF.

This chain connects TRBV15 to TRBJ2-7; tentative D call: TRBD1 (5 bases). Germline CDR1 LNHNV, CDR2 YYDKDF (reference sequence). The CDR3 totals 13 residues. V was clipped by 3 bases and J by 4 bases, with 10 bases between them. The CDR3 spells CATSSGRDYEQYF. CDR3 coding DNA: TGTGCCACCAGCAGTGGCAGGGATTACGAGCAGTACTTC.

The chain is built from TRBV7-9 and TRBJ2-1; tentative D call: TRBD1 (5 bases). V was clipped by 1 base and J by 4 bases, with 8 bases between them. The CDR3 totals 14 residues. Germline values: CDR1 SEHNR, CDR2 FQNEAQ (reference sequence). The CDR3 nucleotides read TGTGCCAGCAGCTTAGAGACAGTTTACAATGAGCAGTTCTTC. Translating gives CASSLETVYNEQFF.

The chain recombines TRBV5-4 with TRBJ2-3, with 7 positions matching TRBD1. This CDR3 is 13 amino acids long. Germline V gene sequence: CDR1 SGHNT, CDR2 YYREEE (reference sequence). V trimming: 2 bases; J trimming: 5 bases; junction bases outside the gene matches: 2. The CDR3, as DNA: TGTGCCAGCAGCTTAGGGGGCGTAGATACGCAGTATTTT. Residues: CASSLGGVDTQYF.

The genes are TRBV7-6 and TRBJ2-7; 9 nucleotides match TRBD2. Trimming removed 6 bases from V and 3 bases from J; junction bases left unmatched: 12. The CDR3 extends over 16 amino acids. Per germline, CDR1 SGHVS and CDR2 FNYEAQ. DNA for the CDR3: TGTGCCAGCAGTTCCTCTCGCGGGAGGGCCCTCTACGAGCAGTACTTC. Its protein product is CASSSSRGRALYEQYF.

The CDR3 bases are TGTGCCAGCAGGGAGGAGGACACCGGGGAGCTGTTTTTT. Its translation is CASREEDTGELFF. J is TRBJ2-2 and V is TRBV9, with a weak D call TRBD2 (5 bases). This CDR3 is built from 13 residues. In germline, CDR1 is SGDLS, CDR2 YYNGEE. V was shortened by 5 bases and J by 3 bases, with 8 bases between the two germline ends.

This chain connects TRBV7-9 to TRBJ1-3; unclear D gene. V was shortened by 5 bases and J by 0 bases, with 11 bases between the two germline ends. The germline V gene encodes CDR1 SEHNR and CDR2 FQNEAQ (reference sequence). The CDR3 totals 15 residues. CDR3 protein: CASSPGGYSGNTIYF. The DNA of the CDR3 is TGTGCCAGCAGCCCCGGCGGTTACTCTGGAAACACCATATATTTT.

This clone was observed a handful of times. V and J are TRBV9 and TRBJ2-1; 9 bases are a match to TRBD1. Germline V CDR1 and CDR2: SGDLS, YYNGEE. The CDR3 has 15 residues. Trimming cost V 3 bases and J 6 bases; bases outside gene matches: 7. CDR3 protein: CASSGGTGLSNEQFF. CDR3 coding DNA: TGTGCCAGCAGCGGCGGGACAGGGTTGAGCAATGAGCAGTTCTTC.

The rearrangement links TRBV7-9 to TRBJ2-2, with 10 bases matching TRBD2. This CDR3 region has 17 residues. The junction had 8 bases not matched to a gene; V was cut back by 5 bases and J by 2 bases. Germline V gene lookup returns CDR1 SEHNR and CDR2 FQNEAQ (reference sequence). The CDR3 loop reads CASSHGTSEFNTGELFF. The CDR3 DNA reads TGTGCCAGCAGCCATGGGACTAGCGAGTTTAACACCGGGGAGCTGTTTTTT.

The J gene is TRBJ2-2, the V gene TRBV7-9; 10 bases align to TRBD2. CDR3 length equals 17 residues. The junction had 8 bases not matched to a gene; V was cut back by 4 bases and J by 3 bases. Germline values: CDR1 SEHNR, CDR2 FQNEAQ (reference sequence). CDR3 bases: TGTGCCAGCAGCTCGTCTACCAGCGGGGGGGACACCGGGGAGCTGTTTTTT. This translates into CASSSSTSGGDTGELFF.

The rearrangement joins TRBV2 to TRBJ2-7, with D possibly TRBD2 on 5 matching bases. V lost 1 base and J 6 bases, leaving 13 bases between the germline ends. Germline V CDR1 and CDR2: SNHLY, FYNNEI. This CDR3 has 14 amino acids. The CDR3 is CASSEGSASGEQYF. In DNA form, the CDR3 reads TGTGCCAGCAGTGAAGGGTCAGCAAGCGGCGAGCAGTACTTC.

The chain links TRBV28 to TRBJ1-4; D remains ambiguous. Germline V gene lookup returns CDR1 MDHEN and CDR2 SYDVKM. V lost 2 bases to trimming and J lost 4 bases, with 8 bases between them. The CDR3 totals 14 residues. The CDR3, as DNA: TGTGCCAGCAGTTTACTGGCAGGTAATGAAAAACTGTTTTTT. This encodes CASSLLAGNEKLFF.

The chain is built from TRBV9 and TRBJ2-1; tentative D call: TRBD1 (5 bases). This CDR3 is 16 amino acids long. Germline V gene sequence: CDR1 SGDLS, CDR2 YYNGEE. V lost 4 bases to trimming and J lost 7 bases, with 21 bases between them. The chain's CDR3 is CASSTQGDRPTNEQFF. The DNA of the CDR3 is TGTGCCAGCAGCACCCAAGGGGATCGACCGACGAATGAGCAGTTCTTC. The variable domain in full, with the rest retrieved from reference TRBV9 and TRBJ2-1, is DSGVTQTPKHLITATGQRVTLRCSPRSGDLSVYWYQQSLDQGLQFLIQYYNGEERAKGNILERFSAQQFPDLHSELNLSSLELGDSALYFCASSTQGDRPTNEQFFGPGTRLTVL.

V usage is TRBV11-1 and J usage is TRBJ2-1; a possible D gene is TRBD2 (6 bases). Germline assignment: CDR1 SGHAT and CDR2 FQDESV (reference sequence). This CDR3 region has 17 residues. The V end lost 5 bases, the J end lost 0 bases, and 17 bases lay between the germline ends. The CDR3 reads CASSPPGGARSYNEQFF. The CDR3 DNA sequence: TGTGCCAGCAGCCCCCCCGGGGGAGCGCGCTCCTACAATGAGCAGTTCTTC.

The chain combines TRBV18 with TRBJ2-7, with no clear D. The V end lost 4 bases, the J end lost 0 bases, and 10 bases lay between the germline ends. The CDR3 has 14 amino acids. Germline CDR1 KGHSH, CDR2 LQKENI. CDR3 amino acids: CASSLSGSSYEQYF. In DNA form, the CDR3 reads TGTGCCAGCTCACTTTCGGGTAGCTCCTACGAGCAGTACTTC.

The V and J genes are TRBV7-3 and TRBJ2-3, with D possibly matching TRBD1 (6 bases). V was clipped by 5 bases and J by 6 bases, with 18 bases between them. Germline V lookup: CDR1 SGHTA, CDR2 FQGTGA. CDR3 length: 15 residues. CDR3 residues: CASSPYITGLDTQYF. The CDR3, as DNA: TGTGCCAGCAGCCCCTATATTACAGGGCTCGATACGCAGTATTTT.

The chain is built from TRBV7-2 and TRBJ1-2; 7 positions match TRBD1. The junction had 1 base not matched to a gene; V was cut back by 2 bases and J by 4 bases. There are 13 residues in the CDR3. Per the germline V gene, CDR1 is SGHTA and CDR2 is FQGNSA. The CDR3 protein is CASSLQGGYGYTF. CDR3 sequence (DNA): TGTGCCAGCAGCTTACAGGGGGGCTATGGCTACACCTTC.

This chain uses TRBV7-2 with TRBJ2-3; TRBD2 matches at 8 bases. The CDR3 is made up of 15 amino acids. The germline CDR1 and CDR2 sequences are SGHTA and FQGNSA. Trimming cost V 3 bases and J 6 bases; bases outside gene matches: 8. The CDR3 loop reads CASSLFGGAVDTQYF. The DNA for the CDR3 is TGTGCCAGCAGCTTGTTCGGGGGGGCCGTTGATACGCAGTATTTT.

This chain links TRBV7-3 with TRBJ2-3; 9 bases fit TRBD2. V lost 0 bases to trimming and J lost 4 bases; unmatched junction nucleotides: 5. CDR3 size: 16 residues. The germline V gene encodes CDR1 SGHTA and CDR2 FQGTGA. CDR3 nucleotides: TGTGCCAGCAGCTTAACCCACGCGGGGGGGGCAGATACGCAGTATTTT. Translation: CASSLTHAGGADTQYF.

The chain links TRBV29-1 to TRBJ2-7, with a weak D call TRBD2 (6 bases). With 4 bases removed from V and 7 bases from J, the gap between germline ends came to 17 bases. CDR3 length: 13 amino acids. Germline V gene lookup returns CDR1 SQVTM and CDR2 ANQGSEA. The CDR3: CSVGTLTAGEQYF. DNA of the CDR3: TGCAGCGTTGGCACCTTGACCGCGGGGGAGCAGTACTTC.

V gene TRBV9 combines with J gene TRBJ1-2; D call uncertain. V dropped 0 bases and J dropped 3 bases, with 12 bases sitting between them. CDR3 length: 15 residues. Germline CDR1 reads SGDLS; CDR2 reads YYNGEE. The CDR3 loop is CASSVGPDTHYGYTF. In DNA, the CDR3 is TGTGCCAGCAGCGTAGGGCCCGATACCCACTATGGCTACACCTTC. Combining the CDR3 with reference TRBV9 and TRBJ1-2 gives the whole variable domain DSGVTQTPKHLITATGQRVTLRCSPRSGDLSVYWYQQSLDQGLQFLIQYYNGEERAKGNILERFSAQQFPDLHSELNLSSLELGDSALYFCASSVGPDTHYGYTFGSGTRLTVV.

The chain employs TRBV15 and TRBJ2-7; 7 bases match TRBD1. The CDR3 has 14 amino acids. The germline gives CDR1 LNHNV, CDR2 YYDKDF (reference sequence). V was clipped by 1 base and J by 1 base; unmatched bases: 1. The CDR3 region is CATSRVGQSYEQYF. The CDR3 coding sequence is TGTGCCACCAGCAGAGTGGGACAGTCCTACGAGCAGTACTTC.

Of note for this clone: A junction end diverges from the germline sequence, so it may reflect a read error. The rearrangement uses TRBV9 and TRBJ2-4; weak D call: TRBD2 (5 bases). Germline CDR1 reads SGDLS; CDR2 reads YYNGEE. CDR3 length equals 16 residues. CDR3: CASSYEPNLAKNSQYF. CDR3 coding DNA: TGTGCCAGCAGCTACGAACCCAATCTAGCCAAAAACAGTCAGTACTTC.